These T cell receptor beta chains were read from a single sample in a study of CD4 T cells in relation to SARS-CoV-2 and coronaviruses. Assay used: immunoSEQ multiplex PCR; TCRdb lists only in-frame clones, some missing. The data contain 65,000 or so clones, around 87% of them singletons. Sequencing was done on a sample of memory CD4+ T cells from PBMCs. The source of these receptors is a human donor in good health. Each CDR3 is given with its conserved first and last residue. Fields, in order: J gene, V gene, CDR3 protein.

J: TRBJ1-3; V: TRBV14; CDR3: CASSLRDRGGTIYF
J: TRBJ2-3; V: TRBV7-2; CDR3: CASSMQAPDTQYF
J: TRBJ2-7; V: TRBV28; CDR3: CASSEPGQGGYEQYF
J: TRBJ1-1; V: TRBV3-1/TRBV3-2; CDR3: CATQGEGAEAFF
J: TRBJ2-7; V: TRBV7-9; CDR3: CASSFNSQKGIQQYF
J: TRBJ2-7; V: TRBV6-5; CDR3: CASKGQGAGEQYF
J: TRBJ2-2; V: TRBV3-1/TRBV3-2; CDR3: CASSRATGWTGELFF
J: TRBJ1-6; V: TRBV28; CDR3: CASRTGVLVSYNSPLHF
J: TRBJ1-1; V: TRBV30; CDR3: CAWSEGTAIWGTEAFF
J: TRBJ1-1; V: TRBV28; CDR3: CASSLPGAPRNTEAFF
J: TRBJ1-5; V: TRBV7-2; CDR3: CASSFWGGQPQHF
J: TRBJ2-5; V: TRBV5-4; CDR3: CASSLTLEETQYF
J: TRBJ1-2; V: TRBV6-5; CDR3: CASSPKGTGNYGYTF
J: TRBJ1-6; V: TRBV5-6; CDR3: CASSQNFNSPLHF
J: TRBJ1-1; V: TRBV18; CDR3: CASSPWGAVNTEAFF
J: TRBJ1-2; V: TRBV3-1/TRBV3-2; CDR3: CASSPLRVAEYGYTF
J: TRBJ2-7; V: TRBV2; CDR3: CASGGPNPLLEQYF
J: TRBJ2-5; V: TRBV5-4; CDR3: CASGLGGKETQYF
J: TRBJ2-5; V: TRBV5-4; CDR3: CASSLVTGGRETQYF
J: TRBJ1-6; V: TRBV3-1/TRBV3-2; CDR3: CASSQGGGDPPRDNSPLHF
J: TRBJ2-7; V: TRBV28; CDR3: CASSLRERDEQYF
J: TRBJ2-1; V: TRBV2; CDR3: CASRGAGLYNEQFF
J: TRBJ1-2; V: TRBV7-5; CDR3: CARSQSGCYTF
J: TRBJ2-7; V: TRBV20-1; CDR3: CSASDGTGWEQYF
J: TRBJ1-2; V: TRBV5-1; CDR3: CASSLAGRSGYTF
J: TRBJ2-3; V: TRBV7-9; CDR3: CASRRGRGNEDTQYF
J: TRBJ2-7; V: TRBV5-1; CDR3: CASSHVGEEQYF
J: TRBJ2-3; V: TRBV4-1; CDR3: CASSLKGSDTQYF
J: TRBJ2-5; V: TRBV28; CDR3: CATGRSIRAFKETQYF
J: TRBJ2-5; V: TRBV9; CDR3: CASSVALARQETQYF